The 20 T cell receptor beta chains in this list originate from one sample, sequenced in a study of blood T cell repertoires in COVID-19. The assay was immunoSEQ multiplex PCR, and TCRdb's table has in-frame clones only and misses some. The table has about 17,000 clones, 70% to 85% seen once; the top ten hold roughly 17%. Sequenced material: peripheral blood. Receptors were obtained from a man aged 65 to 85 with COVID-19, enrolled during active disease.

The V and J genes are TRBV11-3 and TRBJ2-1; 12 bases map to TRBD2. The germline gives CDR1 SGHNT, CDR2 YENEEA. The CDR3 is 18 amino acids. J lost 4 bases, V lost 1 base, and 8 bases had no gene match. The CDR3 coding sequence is TGTGCCAGCAGCTTAGGGATTGGACTAGCGGGGACTTACAATGAGCAGTTCTTC. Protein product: CASSLGIGLAGTYNEQFF.

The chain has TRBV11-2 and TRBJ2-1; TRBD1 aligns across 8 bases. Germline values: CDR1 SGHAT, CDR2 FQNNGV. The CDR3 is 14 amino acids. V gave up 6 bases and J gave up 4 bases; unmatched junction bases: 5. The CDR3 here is CASSRTGRYNEQFF. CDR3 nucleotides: TGTGCCAGCAGTAGGACAGGGCGGTACAATGAGCAGTTCTTC.

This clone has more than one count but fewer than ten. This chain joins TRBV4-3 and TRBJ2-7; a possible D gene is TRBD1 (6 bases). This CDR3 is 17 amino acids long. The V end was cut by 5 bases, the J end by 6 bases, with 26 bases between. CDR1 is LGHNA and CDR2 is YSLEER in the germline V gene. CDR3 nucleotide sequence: TGCGCCAGCAGCTATTCGACAGGCCCCGCTGTCCGAGCCGAGCAGTACTTC. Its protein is CASSYSTGPAVRAEQYF.

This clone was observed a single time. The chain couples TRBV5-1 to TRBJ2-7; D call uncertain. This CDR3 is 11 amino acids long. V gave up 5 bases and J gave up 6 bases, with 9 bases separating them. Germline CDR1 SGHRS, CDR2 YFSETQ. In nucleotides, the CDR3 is TGCGCCAGCAGGGCCGCTCGCGAGCAGTACTTC. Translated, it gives CASRAAREQYF.

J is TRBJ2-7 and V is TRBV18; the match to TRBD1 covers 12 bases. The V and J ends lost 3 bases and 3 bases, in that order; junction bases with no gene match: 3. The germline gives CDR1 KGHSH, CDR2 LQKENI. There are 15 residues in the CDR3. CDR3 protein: CASSPGTGGGYEQYF. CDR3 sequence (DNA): TGTGCCAGCTCACCGGGGACAGGGGGCGGCTACGAGCAGTACTTC.

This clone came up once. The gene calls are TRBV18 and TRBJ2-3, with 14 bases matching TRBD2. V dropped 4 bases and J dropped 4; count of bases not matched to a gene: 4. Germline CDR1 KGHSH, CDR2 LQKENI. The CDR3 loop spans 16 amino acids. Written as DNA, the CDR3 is TGTGCCAGCTCACTGACTAGCGGGGGGGCCGCAGATACGCAGTATTTT. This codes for CASSLTSGGAADTQYF. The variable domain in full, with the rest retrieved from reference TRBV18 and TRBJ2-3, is NAGVMQNPRHLVRRRGQEARLRCSPMKGHSHVYWYRQLPEEGLKFMVYLQKENIIDESGMPKERFSAEFPKEGPSILRIQQVVRGDSAAYFCASSLTSGGAADTQYFGPGTRLTVL.

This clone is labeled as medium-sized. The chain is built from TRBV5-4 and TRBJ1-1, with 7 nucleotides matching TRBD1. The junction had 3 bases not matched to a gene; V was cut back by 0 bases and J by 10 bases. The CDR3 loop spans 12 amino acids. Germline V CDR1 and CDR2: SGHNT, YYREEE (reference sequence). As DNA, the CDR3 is TGTGCCAGCAGCTTGGGAGGGGGCCGAGCTTTCTTT. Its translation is CASSLGGGRAFF.

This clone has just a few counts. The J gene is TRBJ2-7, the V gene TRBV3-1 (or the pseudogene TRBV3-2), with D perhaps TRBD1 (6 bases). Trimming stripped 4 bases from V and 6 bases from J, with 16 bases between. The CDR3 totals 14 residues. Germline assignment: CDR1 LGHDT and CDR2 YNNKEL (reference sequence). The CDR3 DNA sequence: TGTGCCAGCAGCCTCACAGGGATTTTGAGCGAGCAGTACTTC. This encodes CASSLTGILSEQYF.

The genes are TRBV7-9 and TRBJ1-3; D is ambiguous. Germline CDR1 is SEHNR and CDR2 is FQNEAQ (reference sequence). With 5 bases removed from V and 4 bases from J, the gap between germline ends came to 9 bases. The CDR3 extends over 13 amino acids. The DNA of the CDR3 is TGTGCCAGCAGCCTAAGTACCGGAAACACCATATATTTT. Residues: CASSLSTGNTIYF. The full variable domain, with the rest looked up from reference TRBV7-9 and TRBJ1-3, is DTGVSQNPRHKITKRGQNVTFRCDPISEHNRLYWYRQTLGQGPEFLTYFQNEAQLEKSRLLSDRFSAERPKGSFSTLEIQRTEQGDSAMYLCASSLSTGNTIYFGEGSWLTVV.

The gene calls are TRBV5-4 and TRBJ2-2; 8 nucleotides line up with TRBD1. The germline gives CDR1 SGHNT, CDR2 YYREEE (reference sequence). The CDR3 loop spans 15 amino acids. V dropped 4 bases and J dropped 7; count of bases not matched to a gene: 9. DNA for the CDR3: TGTGCCAGCAGCCCGGGACAGGTGTATAACGGGGAGCTGTTTTTT. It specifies CASSPGQVYNGELFF.

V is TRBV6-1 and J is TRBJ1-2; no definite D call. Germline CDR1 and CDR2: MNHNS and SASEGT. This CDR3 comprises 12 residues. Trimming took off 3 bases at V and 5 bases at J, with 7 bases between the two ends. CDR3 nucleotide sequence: TGTGCCAGCAGTGACAGGCAGTATGGCTACACCTTC. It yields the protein CASSDRQYGYTF.

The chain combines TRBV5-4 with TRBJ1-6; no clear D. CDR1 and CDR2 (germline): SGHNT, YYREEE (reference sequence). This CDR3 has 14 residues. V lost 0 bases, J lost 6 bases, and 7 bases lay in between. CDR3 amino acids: CASSLEQLNSPLHF. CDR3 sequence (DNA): TGTGCCAGCAGCTTGGAACAGCTTAATTCACCCCTCCACTTT. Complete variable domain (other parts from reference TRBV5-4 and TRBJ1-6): ETGVTQSPTHLIKTRGQQVTLRCSSQSGHNTVSWYQQALGQGPQFIFQYYREEENGRGNFPPRFSGLQFPNYSSELNVNALELDDSALYLCASSLEQLNSPLHFGNGTRLTVT.

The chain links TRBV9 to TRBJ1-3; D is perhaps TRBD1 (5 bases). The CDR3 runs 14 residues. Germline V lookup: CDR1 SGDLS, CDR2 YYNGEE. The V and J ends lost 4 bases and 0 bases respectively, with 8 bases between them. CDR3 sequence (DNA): TGTGCCAGCAGCAGGGGTCCCTCTGGAAACACCATATATTTT. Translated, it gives CASSRGPSGNTIYF.

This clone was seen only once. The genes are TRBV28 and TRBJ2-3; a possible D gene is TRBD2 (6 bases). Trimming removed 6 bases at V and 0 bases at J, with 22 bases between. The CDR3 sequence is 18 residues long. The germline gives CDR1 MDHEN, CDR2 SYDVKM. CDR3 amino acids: CASSPGGPGRGSTDTQYF. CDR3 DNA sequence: TGTGCCAGCAGCCCCGGGGGTCCGGGTCGGGGAAGCACAGATACGCAGTATTTT.

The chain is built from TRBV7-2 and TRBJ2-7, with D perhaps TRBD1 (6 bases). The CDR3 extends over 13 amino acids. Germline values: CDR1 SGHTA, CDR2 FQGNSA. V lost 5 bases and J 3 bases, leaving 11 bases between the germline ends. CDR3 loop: CASSPLDSYEQYF. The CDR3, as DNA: TGTGCCAGCAGCCCCCTGGACAGCTACGAGCAGTACTTC.

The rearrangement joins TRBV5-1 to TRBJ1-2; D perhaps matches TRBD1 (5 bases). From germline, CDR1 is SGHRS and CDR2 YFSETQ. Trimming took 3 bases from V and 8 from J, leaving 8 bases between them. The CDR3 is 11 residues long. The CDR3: CASSYRGGYTF. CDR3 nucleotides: TGCGCCAGCAGCTATCGGGGGGGCTACACCTTC.

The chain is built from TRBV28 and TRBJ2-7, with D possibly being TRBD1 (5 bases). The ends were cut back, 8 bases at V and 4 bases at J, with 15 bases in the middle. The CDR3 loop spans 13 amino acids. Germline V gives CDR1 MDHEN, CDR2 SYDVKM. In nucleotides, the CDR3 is TGTGCCAGCTCCCTTGCAGGGAAGTACGAGCAGTACTTC. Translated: CASSLAGKYEQYF.

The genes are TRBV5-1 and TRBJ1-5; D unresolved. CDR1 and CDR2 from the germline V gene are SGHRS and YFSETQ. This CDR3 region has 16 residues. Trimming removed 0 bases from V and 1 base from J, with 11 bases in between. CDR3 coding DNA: TGCGCCAGCAGCTTGGAACCCTACGGGAGCAATCAGCCCCAGCATTTT. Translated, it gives CASSLEPYGSNQPQHF. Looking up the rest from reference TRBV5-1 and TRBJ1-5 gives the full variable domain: KAGVTQTPRYLIKTRGQQVTLSCSPISGHRSVSWYQQTPGQGLQFLFEYFSETQRNKGNFPGRFSGRQFSNSRSEMNVSTLELGDSALYLCASSLEPYGSNQPQHFGDGTRLSIL.

CDR3 protein: CASSRVQNTEAFF. The CDR3 DNA sequence: TGTGCCAGCAGCCGGGTCCAAAACACTGAAGCTTTCTTT. V and J are TRBV25-1 and TRBJ1-1, with D unresolved. The CDR3 has 13 residues. The germline CDR1 and CDR2 sequences are MGHDK and SYGVNS. Trimming removed 6 bases from V and 2 bases from J, with 10 bases in between.

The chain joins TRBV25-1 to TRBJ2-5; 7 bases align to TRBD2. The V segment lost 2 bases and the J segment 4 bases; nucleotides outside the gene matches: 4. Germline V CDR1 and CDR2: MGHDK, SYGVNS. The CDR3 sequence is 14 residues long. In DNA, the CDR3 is TGTGCCAGCAGTGAAGGCGGGAGTTCAGAGACCCAGTACTTC. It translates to CASSEGGSSETQYF.